Sequencing of this T cell receptor beta chain was carried out in a study of T cell responses to AZD1222 COVID-19 vaccine. Study-level findings and limits: Vaccination with two AZD1222 doses was followed by a rise in Spike-specific TCR breadth and depth. Clonal diversity was possibly underestimated; the donors were predominantly white British and more often female. Per reports, nearly half of all spike-specific TCRs target regions that are unmutated in variants. Distributed over spike, vaccine-associated CD4 TCRs predominated at 160-218 and 743-854.

Profiling relied on immunoSEQ multiplex PCR, and the TCRdb table lists in-frame clones only, not all of them. The sample lists about 150,000 clones; 90% were seen once. This CDR3 has 15 residues. The germline V gene has CDR1 SGHVS and CDR2 FQNEAQ. V dropped 5 bases and J dropped 2; count of bases not matched to a gene: 7. As for this clone: Antigen: not known.

The TCR comes from an adult in good health. This specimen consisted of peripheral blood, obtained on day 0 of AZD1222 vaccination. The chain carries TRBV7-8 and TRBJ2-7; TRBD1 matches at 9 bases. CDR3 sequence: CASSIRTGAPYEQYF. In DNA, the CDR3 is TGTGCCAGCAGCATACGGACAGGGGCGCCCTACGAGCAGTACTTC.